A single sample is the source of the 29 T cell receptor beta chains below, sequenced in a study of T cell responses to AZD1222 COVID-19 vaccine (dated by TCRdb to the early 2020s). Sample time point, as interpreted from the label and publication: baseline before first vaccination. Library preparation used the immunoSEQ multiplex PCR assay. TCRdb took this table from immuneACCESS and kept in-frame rearrangements with V and J called. Such tables lack part of the clones; where checked against another copy, unresolved V genes explain under half of the gap, and the rest is unexplained. The sample has roughly 100,000 clones on record, about 86% of them singletons. The top ten clonotypes cover approximately 5% of the sample. The specimen comprised peripheral blood, sampled on day 0 of AZD1222 vaccination. Receptors originate from an adult in good health.

The chain links TRBV7-2 to TRBJ2-5, with D possibly TRBD1 on 7 matching bases. V lost 4 bases to trimming and J lost 5 bases, with 17 bases between them. CDR3 length equals 15 residues. Germline CDR1 is SGHTA and CDR2 is FQGNSA. The CDR3 region is CASSSTAGQRETQYF. CDR3 in DNA: TGTGCCAGCAGCTCAACCGCGGGACAGAGGGAGACCCAGTACTTC.

The chain joins TRBV6-2 or TRBV6-3 to TRBJ2-7, with 9 bases lining up with TRBD2. CDR3 size: 16 residues. CDR1 MNHEY and CDR2 SVGEGT come from the germline V gene. Trimming at V came to 3 bases and at J to 7 bases, leaving 13 bases not matched to a gene. As DNA, the CDR3 is TGTGCCAGCAGTTATATTGCGGGAGGGTCCGTCGTGGAGCAGTACTTC. This gives the protein CASSYIAGGSVVEQYF.

This chain uses TRBV5-6 with TRBJ2-2; D remains unclear. Trimming left V 1 base short and J 7 bases short, with 14 bases between. The CDR3 consists of 15 residues. Germline V lookup: CDR1 SGHDT, CDR2 YYEEEE. CDR3 sequence reads: CASSLFDALGGELFF. The CDR3 DNA reads as TGTGCCAGCAGCTTGTTTGACGCCTTAGGCGGGGAGCTGTTTTTT.

This chain joins TRBV6-1 and TRBJ2-3; 9 bases line up with TRBD2. With V trimmed by 3 bases and J by 3 bases, 4 bases remained unmatched. Germline loops: CDR1 MNHNS, CDR2 SASEGT. The CDR3 spans 15 residues. The CDR3 sequence is CASSERGGGTDTQYF. The CDR3 region has the DNA TGTGCCAGCAGTGAGCGGGGGGGCGGTACAGATACGCAGTATTTT.

This rearrangement joins TRBV19 to TRBJ1-1, with a possible D match to TRBD1 (6 bases). Germline values: CDR1 LNHDA, CDR2 SQIVND (reference sequence). Trimming pared 3 bases from V and 4 bases from J, leaving 9 bases between. The CDR3 runs to 13 residues. The CDR3 sequence is CASSITGFTEAFF. The CDR3 region has the DNA TGTGCCAGTAGTATCACAGGGTTCACTGAAGCTTTCTTT.

V and J are TRBV20-1 and TRBJ1-2; the D is unclear. The germline gives CDR1 DFQATT, CDR2 SNEGSKA (reference sequence). V shed 3 bases and J shed 6 bases, with 20 bases lying between them. The CDR3 spans 15 residues. CDR3 sequence (DNA): TGCAGTGCTAGTGTTTTTTCCGGCCCTACAGATGGCTACACCTTC. Protein product: CSASVFSGPTDGYTF.

The chain is built from TRBV19 and TRBJ2-5, with a weak D call TRBD1 (7 bases). The V end lost 11 bases, the J end lost 1 base, and 23 bases lay between the germline ends. CDR3 length: 16 amino acids. Germline values: CDR1 LNHDA, CDR2 SQIVND (reference sequence). CDR3 DNA: TGTGCCCGATCCGGGGGTGGGGGACAGTCCCAAGAGACCCAGTACTTC. This gives the protein CARSGGGGQSQETQYF.

The chain is built from TRBV2 and TRBJ1-6, with D hard to call. V gave up 7 bases and J gave up 8 bases, with 18 bases separating them. Per germline, CDR1 SNHLY and CDR2 FYNNEI. There are 15 residues in the CDR3. The CDR3 bases are TGTGCCAGCAAAGCGGACCCTCGGGAGGATTCACCCCTCCACTTT. Its protein is CASKADPREDSPLHF.

V gene TRBV5-6 combines with J gene TRBJ2-1; tentatively, D is TRBD2 (5 bases). The CDR3 runs 14 residues. V gave up 7 bases and J gave up 7 bases, with 18 bases separating them. The germline V gene has CDR1 SGHDT and CDR2 YYEEEE. DNA of the CDR3: TGTGCCAGCTCCTGGAGGTTCGGAGGAAATGAGCAGTTCTTC. Translated: CASSWRFGGNEQFF.

This clone was seen a single time. The genes are TRBV4-1 and TRBJ2-7; TRBD2 is a possible D gene (6 bases). CDR3 length equals 14 residues. Trimming took 4 bases from V and 3 from J, leaving 13 bases between them. Looked up from germline, CDR1 is MGHRA and CDR2 is YSYEKL. The CDR3 protein is CASSLRDLDYEQYF. In DNA form, the CDR3 reads TGCGCCAGCAGCCTCCGGGACTTAGACTACGAGCAGTACTTC.

The gene calls are TRBV5-4 and TRBJ2-7; D possibly corresponds to TRBD1 (6 bases). This CDR3 has 14 residues. Deletions cut 2 bases from V and 0 bases from J, with 9 bases between. Germline V CDR1 and CDR2: SGHNT, YYREEE (reference sequence). The CDR3 DNA reads as TGTGCCAGCAGCTTAAGACAGGACTCCTACGAGCAGTACTTC. The encoded protein is CASSLRQDSYEQYF.

The chain joins TRBV6-5 to TRBJ1-5; TRBD1 is a possible D gene (5 bases). The germline V and J ends were trimmed by 10 bases and 6 bases, with 16 bases remaining between them. CDR3 length equals 13 residues. CDR1 MNHEY and CDR2 SVGAGI come from the germline V gene. CDR3 nucleotide sequence: TGTGCCACCCGATCGGGGGGGGGTCAGCCCCAGCATTTT. The encoded protein is CATRSGGGQPQHF.

This clone was seen only once. This sequence joins TRBV19 and TRBJ1-6, with D hard to call. Trimming removed 4 bases at V and 3 bases at J, with 16 bases between. Germline-derived CDR1 and CDR2 are LNHDA and SQIVND (reference sequence). The CDR3 is made up of 17 amino acids. This CDR3 is CASSKYSSRRYNSPLHF. The CDR3 DNA is TGTGCCAGTAGTAAATATTCCAGCCGGCGCTATAATTCACCCCTCCACTTT. Full variable domain (rest looked up from reference TRBV19 and TRBJ1-6): DGGITQSPKYLFRKEGQNVTLSCEQNLNHDAMYWYRQDPGQGLRLIYYSQIVNDFQKGDIAEGYSVSREKKESFPLTVTSAQKNPTAFYLCASSKYSSRRYNSPLHFGNGTRLTVT.

This rearrangement joins TRBV19 to TRBJ2-7, with unresolved D. Germline CDR1 LNHDA, CDR2 SQIVND (reference sequence). The germline V and J ends were trimmed by 1 base and 4 bases, with 5 bases remaining between them. There are 12 residues in the CDR3. This CDR3 reads CASSIAGYEQYF. The CDR3, as DNA: TGTGCCAGTAGTATAGCAGGATACGAGCAGTACTTC. The whole variable domain, remainder taken from reference TRBV19 and TRBJ2-7, is DGGITQSPKYLFRKEGQNVTLSCEQNLNHDAMYWYRQDPGQGLRLIYYSQIVNDFQKGDIAEGYSVSREKKESFPLTVTSAQKNPTAFYLCASSIAGYEQYFGPGTRLTVT.

The gene calls are TRBV29-1 and TRBJ2-3; D is unclear. This CDR3 is built from 14 residues. Between the trimmed V and J ends, which lost 0 bases and 2 bases, there was a span of 9 bases. CDR1 is SQVTM, CDR2 ANQGSEA, per germline. CDR3 sequence (DNA): TGCAGCGTTGAAGATTCCGGCTACACAGATACGCAGTATTTT. It encodes CSVEDSGYTDTQYF.

The V and J genes are TRBV28 and TRBJ1-5; D is perhaps TRBD1 (6 bases). The V end lost 9 bases, the J end lost 3 bases, and 18 bases lay between the germline ends. In germline, CDR1 is MDHEN, CDR2 SYDVKM. The CDR3 extends over 15 amino acids. This CDR3 is CASGRGRGSNQPQHF. The DNA for the CDR3 is TGTGCCAGTGGAAGGGGAAGGGGGTCCAATCAGCCCCAGCATTTT.

The rearrangement uses TRBV28 and TRBJ1-5, with a tentative D call TRBD1 (6 bases). Trimming took off 8 bases at V and 5 bases at J, with 19 bases between the two ends. The CDR3 is 15 amino acids. Germline-derived CDR1 and CDR2 are MDHEN and SYDVKM. The CDR3: CASLPGGAYDQPQHF. The CDR3 region has the DNA TGTGCCAGCCTCCCTGGGGGGGCTTATGATCAGCCCCAGCATTTT.

This chain uses TRBV7-9 with TRBJ2-7, with D possibly being TRBD1 (6 bases). This CDR3 has 14 residues. Germline CDR1 and CDR2: SEHNR and FQNEAQ (reference sequence). V was pared by 1 base and J by 1 base, with 8 bases between. The CDR3 spells CASSLDQGSYEQYF. The CDR3, as DNA: TGTGCCAGCAGCTTAGACCAGGGGTCCTACGAGCAGTACTTC.

This clone was found once. The chain recombines TRBV3-1 (or the pseudogene TRBV3-2) with TRBJ2-3; D not certain. Germline CDR1 is LGHDT and CDR2 is YNNKEL (reference sequence). The CDR3 totals 14 residues. Trimming cost V 4 bases and J 9 bases, with 17 bases left between them. The CDR3 bases are TGTGCCAGCAGCCCCCCCGCGAGTCTCCACACGCAGTATTTT. Amino acid sequence: CASSPPASLHTQYF.

The rearrangement uses TRBV5-6 and TRBJ2-2, with a possible D match to TRBD2 (5 bases). Germline CDR1 and CDR2: SGHDT and YYEEEE. The CDR3 is 16 residues long. V dropped 0 bases and J dropped 4 bases, with 13 bases sitting between them. Here the CDR3 reads CASSLVVTTGTGELFF. CDR3 in DNA: TGTGCCAGCAGCTTGGTTGTGACTACGGGCACCGGGGAGCTGTTTTTT.

This clone turned up a few times. The chain combines TRBV6-2 or TRBV6-3 with TRBJ2-7; 8 bases are shared with TRBD1. This CDR3 region has 13 residues. From germline, CDR1 is MNHEY and CDR2 SVGEGT. V trimming: 5 bases; J trimming: 1 base; junction bases outside the gene matches: 1. This CDR3 reads CASSRTGSYEQYF. The DNA for the CDR3 is TGTGCCAGCAGTCGGACAGGGTCCTACGAGCAGTACTTC.

CDR3: CASSADRGAYEQYF. CDR3 DNA sequence: TGTGCCAGCAGCGCGGACAGGGGAGCCTACGAGCAGTACTTC. V gene TRBV5-4 combines with J gene TRBJ2-7; 9 positions match TRBD1. Germline V gene data show CDR1 as SGHNT and CDR2 as YYREEE (reference sequence). V gave up 4 bases and J gave up 2 bases; unmatched junction bases: 4. There are 14 residues in the CDR3.

This sequence joins TRBV28 and TRBJ1-4; a weak D match, TRBD1 (5 bases). Germline values: CDR1 MDHEN, CDR2 SYDVKM. V lost 2 bases to trimming and J lost 1 base, with 17 bases between them. The CDR3 is made up of 18 amino acids. The CDR3 loop is CASSLGRWGVRTNEKLFF. CDR3 nucleotides: TGTGCCAGCAGTTTAGGGCGGTGGGGGGTAAGAACTAATGAAAAACTGTTTTTT.

For this clone: Other DNA variants within this sample encode the same CDR3. The gene calls are TRBV20-1 and TRBJ2-7; 7 nucleotides agree with TRBD1. In germline, CDR1 is DFQATT, CDR2 SNEGSKA (reference sequence). Germline trimming cut 6 bases from V and 6 bases from J; bases unmatched to any gene: 5. This CDR3 has 11 amino acids. CDR3 region: CSAAQGSEQYF. CDR3 DNA sequence: TGCAGTGCGGCACAGGGGTCCGAGCAGTACTTC.

The V and J genes are TRBV7-2 and TRBJ2-7; D is perhaps TRBD1 (5 bases). Germline lookup yields CDR1 SGHTA and CDR2 FQGNSA. With 5 bases removed from V and 2 bases from J, the gap between germline ends came to 13 bases. This CDR3 spans 14 amino acids. As DNA, the CDR3 is TGTGCCAGCAGCCCTCAGGGCAGGGCCTACGAGCAGTACTTC. Translated, it gives CASSPQGRAYEQYF.

The chain combines TRBV6-5 with TRBJ1-6; TRBD1 might be the D (6 bases). CDR3 length: 16 residues. V gave up 2 bases and J gave up 4 bases, with 12 bases separating them. Germline CDR1 and CDR2: MNHEY and SVGAGI. The CDR3 DNA is TGTGCCAGCAGTTACCGGCAGGGGCGGTATAATTCACCCCTCCACTTT. As protein: CASSYRQGRYNSPLHF.

This chain joins TRBV28 and TRBJ2-1; unclear D gene. The CDR3 totals 15 residues. CDR1 MDHEN and CDR2 SYDVKM come from the germline V gene. V was trimmed by 2 bases and J by 2 bases, leaving 10 bases between them. CDR3 loop: CASSLNPGTYNEQFF. The CDR3 nucleotides are TGTGCCAGCAGTTTAAACCCAGGTACCTACAATGAGCAGTTCTTC.

The V gene is TRBV11-1, the J gene TRBJ2-1; tentative D call: TRBD2 (6 bases). CDR1 and CDR2 from the germline V gene are SGHAT and FQDESV (reference sequence). V lost 5 bases and J lost 5, with 16 bases in between. The CDR3 has 15 residues. For the CDR3, the DNA is TGTGCCAGCAGCATGGGTTTAGCGGATAACAATGAGCAGTTCTTC. Translation: CASSMGLADNNEQFF.

The CDR3 DNA reads as TGTGCCAGCAGCGGGGACGGACAGGGGGCGATATATGGCTACACCTTC. Translated: CASSGDGQGAIYGYTF. The rearrangement uses TRBV5-5 and TRBJ1-2; the match to TRBD1 covers 11 bases. The CDR3 extends over 16 amino acids. Germline V gives CDR1 SGHKS, CDR2 YYEKEE (reference sequence). J was trimmed by 5 bases and V by 4 bases; bases with no gene match: 10.